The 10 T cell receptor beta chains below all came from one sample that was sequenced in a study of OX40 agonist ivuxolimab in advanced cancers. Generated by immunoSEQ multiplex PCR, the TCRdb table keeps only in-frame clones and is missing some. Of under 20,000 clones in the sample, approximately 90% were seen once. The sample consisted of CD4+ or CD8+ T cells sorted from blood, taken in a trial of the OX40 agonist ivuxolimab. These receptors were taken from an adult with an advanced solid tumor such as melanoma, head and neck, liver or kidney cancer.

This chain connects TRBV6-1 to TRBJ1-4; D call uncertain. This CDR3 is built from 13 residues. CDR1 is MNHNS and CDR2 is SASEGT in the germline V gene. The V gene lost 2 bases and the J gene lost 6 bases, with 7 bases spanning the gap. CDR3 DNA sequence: TGTGCCAGCAGTGAAATAGGACATGAAAAACTGTTTTTT. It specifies CASSEIGHEKLFF.

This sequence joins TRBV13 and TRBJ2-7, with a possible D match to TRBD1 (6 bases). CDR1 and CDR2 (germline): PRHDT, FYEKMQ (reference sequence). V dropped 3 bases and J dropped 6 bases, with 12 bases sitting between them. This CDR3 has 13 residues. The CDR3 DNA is TGTGCCAGCAGCTTCGGGACAATACGCGAGCAGTACTTC. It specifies CASSFGTIREQYF. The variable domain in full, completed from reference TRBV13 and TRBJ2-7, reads AAGVIQSPRHLIKEKRETATLKCYPIPRHDTVYWYQQGPGQDPQFLISFYEKMQSDKGSIPDRFSAQQFSDYHSELNMSSLELGDSALYFCASSFGTIREQYFGPGTRLTVT.

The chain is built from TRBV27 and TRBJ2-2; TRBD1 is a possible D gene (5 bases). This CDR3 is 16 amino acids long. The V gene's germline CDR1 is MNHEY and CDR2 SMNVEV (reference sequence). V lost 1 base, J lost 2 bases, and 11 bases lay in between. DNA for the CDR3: TGTGCCAGCAGTTTATGGGGCGGAACTAACACCGGGGAGCTGTTTTTT. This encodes CASSLWGGTNTGELFF.

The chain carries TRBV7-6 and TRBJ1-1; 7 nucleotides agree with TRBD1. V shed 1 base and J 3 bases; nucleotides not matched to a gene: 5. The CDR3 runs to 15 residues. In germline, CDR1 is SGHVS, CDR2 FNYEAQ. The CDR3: CASSLGPGGDTEAFF. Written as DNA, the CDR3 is TGTGCCAGCAGCTTAGGTCCAGGGGGGGACACTGAAGCTTTCTTT.

The CDR3 nucleotides read TGTGCCAGCAGTTTCCCCGTAACCTCGGTGGGCACTGAAGCTTTCTTT. Translation: CASSFPVTSVGTEAFF. The chain employs TRBV28 and TRBJ1-1, with D hard to call. CDR1 is MDHEN and CDR2 is SYDVKM in the germline V gene. This CDR3 is 16 amino acids long. The V and J ends lost 3 bases and 4 bases respectively, with 18 bases between them.

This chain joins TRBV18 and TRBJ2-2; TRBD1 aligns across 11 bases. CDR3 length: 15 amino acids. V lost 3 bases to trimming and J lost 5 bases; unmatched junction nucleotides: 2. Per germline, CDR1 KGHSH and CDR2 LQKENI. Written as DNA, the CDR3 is TGTGCCAGCTCACCCGGACAGGGGGCGACCGGGGAGCTGTTTTTT. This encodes CASSPGQGATGELFF.

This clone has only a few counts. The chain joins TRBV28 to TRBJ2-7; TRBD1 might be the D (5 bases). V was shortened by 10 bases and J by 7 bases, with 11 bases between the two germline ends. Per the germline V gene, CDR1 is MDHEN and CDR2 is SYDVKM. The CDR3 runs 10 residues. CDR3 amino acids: CAIGPGEQYF. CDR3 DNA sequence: TGTGCCATCGGGCCAGGGGAGCAGTACTTC.

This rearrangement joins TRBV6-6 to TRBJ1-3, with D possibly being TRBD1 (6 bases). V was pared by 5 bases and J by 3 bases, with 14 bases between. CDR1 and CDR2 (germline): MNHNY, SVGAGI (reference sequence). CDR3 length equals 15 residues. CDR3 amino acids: CASSRSGEFGNTIYF. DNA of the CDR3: TGTGCCAGCAGTAGGTCAGGGGAATTTGGAAACACCATATATTTT.

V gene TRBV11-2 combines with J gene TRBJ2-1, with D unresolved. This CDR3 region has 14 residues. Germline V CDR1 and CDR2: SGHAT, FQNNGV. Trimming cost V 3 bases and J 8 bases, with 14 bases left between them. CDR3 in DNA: TGTGCCAGCAGCTTGGCGGTGCCCCTCGATGAGCAGTTCTTC. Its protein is CASSLAVPLDEQFF.

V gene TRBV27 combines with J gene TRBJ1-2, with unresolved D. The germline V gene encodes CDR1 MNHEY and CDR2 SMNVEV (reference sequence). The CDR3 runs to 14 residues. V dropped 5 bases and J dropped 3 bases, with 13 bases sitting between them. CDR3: CASSVGKSHYGYTF. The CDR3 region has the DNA TGTGCCAGCAGTGTGGGAAAGTCTCACTATGGCTACACCTTC.